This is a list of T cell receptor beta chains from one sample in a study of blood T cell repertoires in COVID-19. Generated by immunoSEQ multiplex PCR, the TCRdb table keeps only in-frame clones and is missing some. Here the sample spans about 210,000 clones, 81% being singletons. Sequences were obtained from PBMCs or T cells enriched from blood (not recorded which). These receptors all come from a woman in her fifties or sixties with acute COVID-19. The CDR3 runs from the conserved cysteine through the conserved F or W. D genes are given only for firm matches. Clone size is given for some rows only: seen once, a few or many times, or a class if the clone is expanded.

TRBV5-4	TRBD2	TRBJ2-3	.	TGTGCCAGCAGCTTGAGACTAGCGGGGGCAGGGGATACGCAGTATTTT	CASSLRLAGAGDTQYF
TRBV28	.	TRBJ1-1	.	TGTGCCAGCAGCCAACTCGTCGGGGAAGCTTTCTTT	CASSQLVGEAFF
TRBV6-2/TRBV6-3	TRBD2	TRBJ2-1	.	TGTGCCAGCAGTTACAGGCTAGCGGGGAAAAGTGAGCAGTTCTTC	CASSYRLAGKSEQFF
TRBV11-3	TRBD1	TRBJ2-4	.	TGTGCCAGCAGCCCGGACAGGAACATTCAGTACTTC	CASSPDRNIQYF
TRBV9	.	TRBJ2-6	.	TGTGCCAGCAGCGTAGTCTCGGTGGCGGTCTCTGGGGCCAACGTCCTGACTTTC	CASSVVSVAVSGANVLTF
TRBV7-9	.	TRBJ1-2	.	TGTGCCAGCAGCTTAGTTGCCTTGGCAAACTATGGCTACACCTTC	CASSLVALANYGYTF
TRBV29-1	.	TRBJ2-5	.	TGCAGCGTTCGAGGTGCAGGGGAAGAGACCCAGTACTTC	CSVRGAGEETQYF
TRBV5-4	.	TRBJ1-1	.	TGTGCCAGCAGCCTAGGTCTAGGGGCCACTGAAGCTTTCTTT	CASSLGLGATEAFF
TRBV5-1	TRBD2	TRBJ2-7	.	TGCGCCAGCAGTAGCGGGAGCTTTGGGGACGAGCAGTACTTC	CASSSGSFGDEQYF
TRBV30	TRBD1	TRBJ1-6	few	TGTGCCTGGAGTGATGAGGGGGCGCGGTATAATTCACCCCTCCACTTT	CAWSDEGARYNSPLHF
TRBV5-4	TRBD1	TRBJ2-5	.	TGTGCCAGCAGCTCACCACAGGGGGCGAGGGAGACCCAGTACTTC	CASSSPQGARETQYF
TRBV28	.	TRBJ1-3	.	TGTGTCAGCATGCAGGGCTCTGGAAACACCATATATTTT	CVSMQGSGNTIYF
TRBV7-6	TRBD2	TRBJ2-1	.	TGTGCCAGCAGCTTATATAGCGGGGGGGCCCGTGAGCAGTTCTTC	CASSLYSGGAREQFF
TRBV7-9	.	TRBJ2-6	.	TGTGCCAGCAGCTTAGGGGCAGCTGGGGCCAACGTCCTGACTTTC	CASSLGAAGANVLTF
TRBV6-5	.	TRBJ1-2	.	TGTGCCAGCAGTTACGTTAGTGCCTATGGCTACACCTTC	CASSYVSAYGYTF
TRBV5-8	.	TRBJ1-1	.	TGTGCCAGCAGCACAGGGAACACTGAAGCTTTCTTT	CASSTGNTEAFF
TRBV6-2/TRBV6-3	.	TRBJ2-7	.	TGTGCCAGCAGTTACGGGGCAGGGTTAAGGAGCTCCTACGAGCAGTACTTC	CASSYGAGLRSSYEQYF
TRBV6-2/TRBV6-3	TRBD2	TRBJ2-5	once	TGTGCCAGCAGTGGGCCGGGACTAGCGGGAAAAGAGACCCAGTACTTC	CASSGPGLAGKETQYF
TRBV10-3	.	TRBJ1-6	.	TGTGCCATCAGTGAGGGCGGAACGGGTTCACCCCTCCACTTT	CAISEGGTGSPLHF
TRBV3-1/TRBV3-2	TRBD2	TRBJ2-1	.	TGTGCCAGCACCGACATGGGACTAGCGGGCAATGAGCAGTTCTTC	CASTDMGLAGNEQFF
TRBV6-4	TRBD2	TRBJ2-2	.	TGTGCCAGCAGTGTTCTAGCGGGACACACCGGGGAGCTGTTTTTT	CASSVLAGHTGELFF
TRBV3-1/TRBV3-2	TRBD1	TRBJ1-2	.	TGTGCCAGCAGCCGACAGGGTGGTAATAGCTACACCTTC	CASSRQGGNSYTF
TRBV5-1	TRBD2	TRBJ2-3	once	TGCGCCAGCAGCTTGAGGGGTAGCGGGGGGGCGGAAACAGATACGCAGTATTTT	CASSLRGSGGAETDTQYF
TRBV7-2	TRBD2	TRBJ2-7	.	TGTGCCAGCAGCCAAGTGGGGACTAGCGGCTACGAGCAGTACTTC	CASSQVGTSGYEQYF
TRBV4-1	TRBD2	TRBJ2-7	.	TGCGCCAGCAGCTATACGACTAGCGGGGGGAATTCCTACGAGCAGTACTTC	CASSYTTSGGNSYEQYF
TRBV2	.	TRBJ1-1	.	TGTGCCAGCAGCTCAGGGTTTGGGACTGAAGCTTTCTTT	CASSSGFGTEAFF
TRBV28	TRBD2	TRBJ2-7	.	TGTGCCAGCAGTTTAGCGGGAGCCTACGAGCAGTACTTC	CASSLAGAYEQYF
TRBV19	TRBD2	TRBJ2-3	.	TGTGCCAGTAGTGCTACAATTAGCGGGAGGGCAGATACGCAGTATTTT	CASSATISGRADTQYF